This entry lists 31 T cell receptor beta chains sequenced from one sample in a study of T-cell memory formation after mild COVID-19 (dated by TCRdb to about 2021). Library method: 5' RACE. These reads were obtained on an Illumina NovaSeq 6000. TCRdb itself trimmed the public reads at Q25 with fastp, ran MiXCR and retained productive beta chains. Each CDR3 protein gets just one entry, which takes the most common genes and DNA from the rows behind it. This sample comprises more than 110,000 distinct CDR3 sequences, around 14% of them detected only once. Around 27% of the sample is taken by the ten largest. Material for sequencing was PBMCs or a T cell subset sorted from them (not recorded which). The receptors stem from an adult woman who had mild COVID-19 (a few samples of this study predate the infection). The sample titles of this study are shuffled in the database, so cell type and time point are left out; the donor was told from shared clones.

There are a few counts of this clonotype. This chain links TRBV29-1 with TRBJ2-1, with 9 bases that match TRBD2. The germline gives CDR1 SQVTM, CDR2 ANQGSEA. The CDR3 has 13 residues. Trimming cost V 8 bases and J 6 bases; bases outside gene matches: 8. The CDR3 DNA reads as TGCAGCATAAAGCGGGAGGATAGCAATGAGCAGTTCTTC. Amino acid sequence: CSIKREDSNEQFF.

This chain links TRBV9 with TRBJ1-1; possibly TRBD1 for D (5 bases). Germline values: CDR1 SGDLS, CDR2 YYNGEE. Trimming removed 3 bases from V and 7 bases from J, with 13 bases in between. The CDR3 extends over 13 amino acids. The CDR3 sequence is CASSATDRGEAFF. The CDR3 nucleotides read TGTGCCAGCAGCGCTACCGACAGAGGTGAAGCTTTCTTT.

The table lists this clonotype with a few counts. The J gene is TRBJ1-6, the V gene TRBV7-6, with D possibly TRBD1 on 6 matching bases. The CDR3 is made up of 16 amino acids. The V end lost 4 bases, the J end lost 2 bases, and 12 bases lay between the germline ends. Per the germline V gene, CDR1 is SGHVS and CDR2 is FNYEAQ. The CDR3 loop reads CASSSYRDTYNSPLHF. The CDR3 bases are TGTGCCAGCAGCTCTTACCGGGACACCTATAATTCACCCCTCCACTTT.

The chain combines TRBV25-1 with TRBJ2-1, with 9 bases identical to TRBD2. With 2 bases clipped from V and 7 bases from J, the junction kept 6 bases outside the gene matches. The V gene's germline CDR1 is MGHDK and CDR2 SYGVNS. The CDR3 is 15 residues long. The CDR3 bases are TGTGCCAGCAGTGAAGCTTTAGCGGGAGCGAATGAGCAGTTCTTC. Translating gives CASSEALAGANEQFF.

The rearrangement joins TRBV20-1 to TRBJ2-7; D uncertain. The CDR3 totals 13 residues. Trimming pared 0 bases from V and 1 base from J, leaving 7 bases between. Germline V gene data show CDR1 as DFQATT and CDR2 as SNEGSKA (reference sequence). The DNA of the CDR3 is TGCAGTGCTAGAGATTTTAGTTCCTACGAGCAGTACTTC. It translates to CSARDFSSYEQYF.

This clonotype was observed many times. The chain joins TRBV18 to TRBJ2-7; 9 bases match TRBD1. V trimming: 8 bases; J trimming: 1 base; junction bases outside the gene matches: 6. This CDR3 is built from 14 residues. CDR1 is KGHSH and CDR2 is LQKENI in the germline V gene. The CDR3 sequence is CASSPGQGSYEQYF. The CDR3 nucleotides are TGTGCCAGCAGCCCAGGACAGGGGTCCTACGAGCAGTACTTC. Based on the CDR3 plus reference TRBV18 and TRBJ2-7, the full variable domain is NAGVMQNPRHLVRRRGQEARLRCSPMKGHSHVYWYRQLPEEGLKFMVYLQKENIIDESGMPKERFSAEFPKEGPSILRIQQVVRGDSAAYFCASSPGQGSYEQYFGPGTRLTVT.

The CDR3 nucleotides read TGCAGCGCGGGGGGGAAGTTGAGCGGGTACAATGAGCAGTTCTTC. As protein: CSAGGKLSGYNEQFF. V is TRBV29-1 and J is TRBJ2-1, with 8 bases aligning to TRBD2. V was pared by 7 bases and J by 4 bases, with 12 bases of the junction left unmatched. In germline, CDR1 is SQVTM, CDR2 ANQGSEA. This CDR3 region has 15 residues.

This chain connects TRBV12-3 or TRBV12-4 to TRBJ1-4; D is ambiguous. V was pared by 3 bases and J by 8 bases, with 7 bases between. This CDR3 spans 12 amino acids. The CDR3 spells CASSLVGEKLFF. The CDR3 DNA sequence: TGTGCCAGCAGTTTGGTCGGGGAAAAACTGTTTTTT.

The V call is TRBV24-1, the J call TRBJ2-2; no firm D call. Trimming stripped 0 bases from V and 2 bases from J, with 9 bases between. Germline V lookup: CDR1 KGHDR, CDR2 SFDVKD. The CDR3 runs to 16 residues. The CDR3 DNA reads TGTGCCACCAGTGATTTGCAAGTGGGAAACACCGGGGAGCTGTTTTTT. Its protein is CATSDLQVGNTGELFF.

The V call is TRBV6-2 or TRBV6-3, the J call TRBJ2-6; no firm D call. The CDR3 extends over 14 amino acids. Trimming took 2 bases from V and 1 from J, leaving 3 bases between them. The V gene's germline CDR1 is MNHEY and CDR2 SVGEGT. The CDR3 bases are TGTGCCAGCAGTTACCGGTCTGGGGCCAACGTCCTGACTTTC. Translated: CASSYRSGANVLTF.

The table lists this clonotype with a few counts. The rearrangement joins TRBV11-2 to TRBJ2-5; 13 positions agree with TRBD2. The V gene end was trimmed by 5 bases and the J gene end by 6 bases; junction bases not matched to a gene: 3. CDR1 and CDR2 (germline): SGHAT, FQNNGV. The CDR3 length is 14 residues. The CDR3 sequence: CASSELAGGQTQYF. In DNA, the CDR3 is TGTGCCAGCAGCGAACTAGCGGGGGGGCAGACCCAGTACTTC.

With respect to this clonotype: At one end the junction does not follow the germline gene, possibly because of a read error. This rearrangement joins TRBV27 to TRBJ2-1; D is possibly TRBD1 or TRBD2 (5 bases each). Germline V gene sequence: CDR1 MNHEY, CDR2 SMNVEV (reference sequence). The CDR3 totals 12 residues. CDR3 in amino acids: CASSVSRGVQFF. CDR3 nucleotide sequence: TGTGCCAGCAGTGTATCAAGGGGAGTGCAGTTCTTC.

This clonotype was seen only a few times. The chain joins TRBV5-1 to TRBJ1-1, with D possibly TRBD1 on 5 matching bases. The CDR3 consists of 16 residues. CDR1 SGHRS and CDR2 YFSETQ come from the germline V gene. Trimming shortened V by 3 bases and J by 1 base, and 16 bases separated the two germline ends. This CDR3 reads CASSSPTGTGNTEAFF. The DNA for the CDR3 is TGCGCCAGCAGCTCCCCGACCGGGACGGGGAACACTGAAGCTTTCTTT.

CDR3 bases: TGCAGTGCCCCTGGAGGGTCCACTGAAGCTTTCTTT. As protein: CSAPGGSTEAFF. V is TRBV20-1 and J is TRBJ1-1; D is unclear. Looked up from germline, CDR1 is DFQATT and CDR2 is SNEGSKA (reference sequence). The CDR3 length is 12 residues. The V gene lost 6 bases and the J gene lost 4 bases, with 12 bases spanning the gap.

This clonotype was seen a handful of times. This rearrangement joins TRBV27 to TRBJ2-7; D is perhaps TRBD1 or TRBD2 (5 bases each). CDR3 length: 15 residues. Germline-derived CDR1 and CDR2 are MNHEY and SMNVEV (reference sequence). Between the trimmed V and J ends, which lost 6 bases and 2 bases, there was a span of 17 bases. In DNA form, the CDR3 reads TGTGCCAGCAGAGGGACCGCGGAAGGCGCCTACGAGCAGTACTTC. It is translated as CASRGTAEGAYEQYF.

The chain couples TRBV24-1 to TRBJ2-7, with 7 bases identical to TRBD1. V was pared by 3 bases and J by 2 bases, with 6 bases of the junction left unmatched. The CDR3 is made up of 15 amino acids. CDR1 is KGHDR, CDR2 SFDVKD, per germline. CDR3 nucleotides: TGTGCCACCAGTGATAACAGGGGAAACACCTACGAGCAGTACTTC. Its protein is CATSDNRGNTYEQYF.

J is TRBJ2-7 and V is TRBV7-9; the D call may be TRBD1 or TRBD2 (5 bases each). In germline, CDR1 is SEHNR, CDR2 FQNEAQ (reference sequence). This CDR3 comprises 13 residues. Trimming cost V 5 bases and J 3 bases, with 11 bases left between them. CDR3 residues: CASSAMGDYEQYF. In DNA, the CDR3 is TGTGCCAGCAGCGCGATGGGGGACTACGAGCAGTACTTC.

In its sample, this clonotype was seen a few times. The CDR3 region is CASSLVFSSRETQYF. The CDR3, as DNA: TGTGCCAGCAGCTTAGTCTTTAGCAGCCGCGAGACCCAGTACTTC. The V call is TRBV7-3, the J call TRBJ2-5; D gene ambiguous. In germline, CDR1 is SGHTA, CDR2 FQGTGA. The CDR3 covers 15 residues. The V end lost 2 bases, the J end lost 5 bases, and 15 bases lay between the germline ends.

This clonotype has a handful of counts. The chain is built from TRBV6-6 and TRBJ2-1; 8 bases are a match to TRBD2. This CDR3 has 16 amino acids. The germline V gene encodes CDR1 MNHNY and CDR2 SVGAGI (reference sequence). Germline trimming cut 4 bases from V and 7 bases from J; bases unmatched to any gene: 12. The chain's CDR3 is CASSFPLAAGGNEQFF. CDR3 nucleotides: TGTGCCAGCAGTTTCCCACTAGCCGCGGGGGGAAATGAGCAGTTCTTC.

This chain connects TRBV5-5 to TRBJ2-7; TRBD1 aligns across 10 bases. Losses at the gene ends were 0 bases for V and 7 bases for J; bases not matched to a gene: 10. The length of the CDR3 is 16 residues. Germline assignment: CDR1 SGHKS and CDR2 YYEKEE (reference sequence). The CDR3 is CASSLAPGQGLGEQYF. The CDR3 DNA sequence: TGTGCCAGCAGCTTGGCCCCGGGACAGGGGTTAGGAGAGCAGTACTTC.

This clonotype was seen a few times. The J gene is TRBJ2-5, the V gene TRBV29-1, with TRBD1 identical over 7 bases. The CDR3 has 13 amino acids. CDR1 SQVTM and CDR2 ANQGSEA come from the germline V gene. The junction had 6 bases not matched to a gene; V was cut back by 7 bases and J by 1 base. CDR3 residues: CSGSDRFQETQYF. The CDR3 coding sequence is TGCAGCGGCTCGGACAGGTTCCAAGAGACCCAGTACTTC.

The CDR3 nucleotides are TGCGCCAGCAGCTCAGCCGAATTGACAGGGGGCACAGATACGCAGTATTTT. Protein: CASSSAELTGGTDTQYF. The rearrangement joins TRBV5-1 to TRBJ2-3, with TRBD1 matching over 8 bases. Unmatched junction bases numbered 10, after V lost 3 bases and J lost 1 base. This CDR3 comprises 17 residues. Looked up from germline, CDR1 is SGHRS and CDR2 is YFSETQ.

The chain recombines TRBV9 with TRBJ2-1; TRBD1 matches 9 bases. Germline lookup yields CDR1 SGDLS and CDR2 YYNGEE. The CDR3 is 14 residues long. The trim removed 4 bases at V and 8 bases at J, leaving 7 bases unmatched. The CDR3 nucleotides are TGTGCCAGCAGCCCGGGACAGGGTATATATGAGCAGTTCTTC. This encodes CASSPGQGIYEQFF. Looking up the rest from reference TRBV9 and TRBJ2-1 gives the full variable domain: DSGVTQTPKHLITATGQRVTLRCSPRSGDLSVYWYQQSLDQGLQFLIQYYNGEERAKGNILERFSAQQFPDLHSELNLSSLELGDSALYFCASSPGQGIYEQFFGPGTRLTVL.

This chain links TRBV7-9 with TRBJ2-1; tentatively, D is TRBD2 (6 bases). The CDR3 loop spans 15 amino acids. The ends were cut back, 5 bases at V and 4 bases at J, with 15 bases in the middle. CDR1 and CDR2 from the germline V gene are SEHNR and FQNEAQ (reference sequence). The CDR3 nucleotides are TGTGCCAGCAGCCCCCTGTTAGGGACTTACAATGAGCAGTTCTTC. Translating gives CASSPLLGTYNEQFF.

The chain is built from TRBV19 and TRBJ1-2; D not resolved. This CDR3 comprises 15 residues. Germline values: CDR1 LNHDA, CDR2 SQIVND (reference sequence). Trimming shortened V by 0 bases and J by 4 bases, and 12 bases separated the two germline ends. CDR3 residues: CASSIDLDLIYGYTF. In nucleotides, the CDR3 is TGTGCCAGTAGTATAGATCTGGATCTGATCTATGGCTACACCTTC.

This rearrangement joins TRBV20-1 to TRBJ1-1; D is perhaps TRBD1 (6 bases). Germline V gives CDR1 DFQATT, CDR2 SNEGSKA (reference sequence). V was shortened by 0 bases and J by 3 bases, with 20 bases between the two germline ends. The CDR3 has 17 residues. The CDR3 sequence: CSARDSRRLGGYTEAFF. For the CDR3, the DNA is TGCAGTGCTAGAGATTCTCGCCGCCTGGGGGGCTACACTGAAGCTTTCTTT.

J is TRBJ1-5 and V is TRBV20-1; D unresolved. The CDR3 has 12 amino acids. V lost 0 bases, J lost 5 bases, and 5 bases lay in between. Germline assignment: CDR1 DFQATT and CDR2 SNEGSKA (reference sequence). This CDR3 reads CSARDRYQPQHF. The CDR3, as DNA: TGCAGTGCTAGAGATCGGTATCAGCCCCAGCATTTT.

This clonotype has more than one count but fewer than ten. This chain connects TRBV4-1 to TRBJ2-7, with 7 nucleotides matching TRBD2. CDR3 length: 16 amino acids. Germline V CDR1 and CDR2: MGHRA, YSYEKL. With 0 bases clipped from V and 0 bases from J, the junction kept 5 bases outside the gene matches. The CDR3 nucleotides read TGCGCCAGCAGCCAAGAATATCTAGCGGCCTCCTACGAGCAGTACTTC. It specifies CASSQEYLAASYEQYF.

The chain combines TRBV7-2 with TRBJ1-1, with 9 bases fitting TRBD1. V trimming: 2 bases; J trimming: 5 bases; junction bases outside the gene matches: 3. CDR1 and CDR2 (germline): SGHTA, FQGNSA. The CDR3 extends over 14 amino acids. CDR3 amino acids: CASSLWDRDTEAFF. CDR3 bases: TGTGCCAGCAGCTTATGGGACAGGGATACTGAAGCTTTCTTT.

At least ten counts were recorded for this clonotype. This chain connects TRBV5-5 to TRBJ2-7; 7 bases agree with TRBD2. Germline values: CDR1 SGHKS, CDR2 YYEKEE (reference sequence). The CDR3 sequence is 13 residues long. Unmatched junction bases numbered 2, after V lost 2 bases and J lost 3 bases. The CDR3 is CASSFGGGYEQYF. In nucleotides, the CDR3 is TGTGCCAGCAGCTTTGGGGGGGGCTACGAGCAGTACTTC.

This sequence joins TRBV21-1 and TRBJ2-1; the DNA was not used to check the table's D call, TRBD2. TRBV21-1 is labeled a pseudogene. The CDR3 spans 17 residues. The CDR3 here is CASSKVPGLNMTNEQFF. CDR3 sequence (DNA): TGTGCCAGCAGCAAAGTACCGGGACTCAATATGACCAATGAGCAGTTCTTC.